Described below is a single T cell receptor beta chain sequence and its context. Profiled with immunoSEQ multiplex PCR; TCRdb holds only in-frame clones, not every one. Among about 330,000 clones listed, more than 75% were seen once. These data originate in a study of blood T cell repertoires in COVID-19. The CDR3 has 15 amino acids. Between the trimmed V and J ends, which lost 2 bases and 3 bases, there was a span of 14 bases. CDR1 is SGHTS and CDR2 is YDEGEE in the germline V gene. The rearrangement uses TRBV5-8 and TRBJ1-2; D remains unclear. The sample comprised PBMCs or T cells enriched from blood (not recorded which). The clonotype was recovered from a woman aged 25 to 39 who had recovered from COVID-19. The CDR3 is CASSFGQARHYGYTF. For the CDR3, the DNA is TGTGCCAGCAGCTTTGGGCAGGCCCGCCACTATGGCTACACCTTC.